This TCR beta chain was captured by sequencing in a study of blood T cell repertoires in COVID-19. Overall study context: From T cells, B-cell-depleted T cells, or PBMCs came the material, which was cDNA or gDNA.

In the original workflow: The assay estimated nucleated cells by amplifying reference gene primers. The assay was immunoSEQ multiplex PCR, and TCRdb's table has in-frame clones only and misses some. Clonal size and the V and J genes are those of that table, whereas D and trimming came from the DNA. The sample gives roughly 250,000 clones, approximately 86% of which show up once; around 1.6% is in the top ten. In germline, CDR1 is GTSNPN, CDR2 SVGIG (reference sequence). The CDR3 is made up of 16 amino acids. Trimming left V 1 base short and J 0 bases short, with 13 bases between. The chain joins TRBV30 to TRBJ1-5, with TRBD1 as a possible D gene (5 bases). Sequenced sample: PBMCs or T cells enriched from blood (not recorded which). The receptor comes from a woman aged 45-60 years who had recovered from COVID-19. CDR3 nucleotides: TGTGCCTGGAGTGGGCTAGGGGTCTATAGCAATCAGCCCCAGCATTTT. Protein sequence: CAWSGLGVYSNQPQHF.